Listed below are T cell receptor beta chains from one sample, sequenced in a study of CD4+ T cells in melanoma. Assay: immunoSEQ multiplex PCR; the TCRdb copy retains only in-frame clones and omits some. The table includes 90,000 to 130,000 clones, 92% detected once. Sequences were obtained from peripheral blood. The origin of the receptors is a human donor with melanoma. Each CDR3 is given with its conserved first and last residue. Fields, in order: D gene, J gene, clone size, V gene, CDR3 protein, CDR3 DNA. The D gene is left open where the match is weak. Not all rows give a size; the values are once, few, many and, for expanded clones, a class.

TRBD2 | TRBJ2-1 | once | TRBV6-1 | CASSQTSGGNEQFF | TGTGCCAGCAGCCAGACTAGCGGGGGAAATGAGCAGTTCTTC
- | TRBJ1-1 | - | TRBV6-5 | CASTPQELNTEAFF | TGTGCCAGCACCCCACAGGAGTTGAACACTGAAGCTTTCTTT
TRBD2 | TRBJ2-5 | - | TRBV7-3 | CASSPGLAEETQYF | TGTGCCAGCAGTCCGGGACTAGCGGAAGAGACCCAGTACTTC
- | TRBJ1-5 | few | TRBV9 | CASSVGDSLNQPQHF | TGTGCCAGCAGCGTGGGGGACTCCCTTAATCAGCCCCAGCATTTT
TRBD1 | TRBJ2-3 | - | TRBV11-3 | CASSIGQATDTQYF | TGTGCCAGCAGCATAGGACAGGCTACAGATACGCAGTATTTT
TRBD1 | TRBJ1-2 | - | TRBV9 | CASSAAGGDGYTF | TGTGCCAGCAGCGCAGCAGGGGGCGATGGCTACACCTTC
- | TRBJ2-2 | - | TRBV7-7 | CASSWVPTGELFF | TGTGCCAGCAGCTGGGTACCCACCGGGGAGCTGTTTTTT
- | TRBJ2-7 | - | TRBV6-1 | CASSGGGGVKQYF | TGTGCCAGCAGTGGGGGCGGCGGTGTGAAGCAGTACTTC
- | TRBJ2-7 | - | TRBV18 | CASSRDHGSLTYEQYF | TGTGCCAGCTCACGCGACCACGGATCGCTTACCTACGAGCAGTACTTC
TRBD1 | TRBJ1-6 | once | TRBV5-1 | CASNSRDRGKSPLHF | TGCGCCAGCAACTCCAGGGACAGGGGCAAATCACCCCTCCACTTT
TRBD1 | TRBJ2-7 | - | TRBV15 | CATSREQGPAYEQYF | TGTGCCACCAGCAGAGAACAGGGGCCTGCCTACGAGCAGTACTTC
TRBD2 | TRBJ2-5 | - | TRBV7-2 | CASSKRLAGGIETQYF | TGTGCCAGCAGCAAACGACTAGCGGGGGGTATTGAGACCCAGTACTTC
- | TRBJ2-1 | - | TRBV7-2 | CASSLVGQTYNEQFF | TGTGCCAGCAGCTTAGTTGGACAGACCTACAATGAGCAGTTCTTC
TRBD2 | TRBJ2-2 | - | TRBV27 | CASGTGTSGIGELFF | TGTGCCAGCGGGACCGGGACTAGCGGAATCGGGGAGCTGTTTTTT
TRBD1 | TRBJ1-4 | few | TRBV19 | CASRRRDRNEKLFF | TGTGCCAGTAGGCGCCGGGACAGGAATGAAAAACTGTTTTTT
- | TRBJ1-1 | - | TRBV30 | CAWSRGVVNTEAFF | TGTGCCTGGAGTCGAGGTGTTGTGAACACTGAAGCTTTCTTT
TRBD2 | TRBJ2-7 | - | TRBV13 | CASSAGTTNYEQYF | TGTGCCAGCAGCGCCGGGACTACCAACTACGAGCAGTACTTC
- | TRBJ1-1 | - | TRBV11-3 | CASSLESEAFF | TGTGCCAGCAGCTTAGAGAGTGAAGCTTTCTTT
- | TRBJ2-5 | once | TRBV5-4 | CASSLDSQETQYF | TGTGCCAGCAGCTTGGACAGCCAAGAGACCCAGTACTTC
- | TRBJ2-1 | - | TRBV19 | CASSQQGVSNNEQFF | TGTGCCAGTAGTCAACAGGGTGTTTCGAACAATGAGCAGTTCTTC
- | TRBJ1-3 | - | TRBV28 | CASSHGRDTYSGNTIYF | TGTGCCAGCAGTCATGGACGGGATACCTACTCTGGAAACACCATATATTTT
- | TRBJ2-5 | - | TRBV5-1 | CASSLFTGETQYF | TGCGCCAGCAGCTTGTTTACAGGGGAGACCCAGTACTTC
TRBD2 | TRBJ2-3 | - | TRBV5-1 | CASSPPRRGGADTQYF | TGCGCCAGCAGCCCGCCCCGGCGGGGGGGCGCAGATACGCAGTATTTT
- | TRBJ1-1 | - | TRBV14 | CASSQIRGYTEAFF | TGTGCCAGCAGCCAAATACGCGGTTACACTGAAGCTTTCTTT
- | TRBJ1-1 | - | TRBV19 | CASSIRGQDNTEAFF | TGTGCCAGTAGTATAAGAGGACAAGACAACACTGAAGCTTTCTTT
- | TRBJ2-3 | - | TRBV7-2 | CASSLFFPDLGTDTQYF | TGTGCCAGCAGCTTATTTTTCCCGGACCTCGGCACAGATACGCAGTATTTT
- | TRBJ2-3 | - | TRBV9 | CASSLTSSRTDTQYF | TGTGCCAGCAGCCTCACTAGCAGCCGCACAGATACGCAGTATTTT
- | TRBJ2-1 | - | TRBV7-3 | CASSYGSTRGNEQFF | TGTGCCAGCAGCTACGGGAGTACAAGAGGCAATGAGCAGTTCTTC
- | TRBJ1-5 | - | TRBV19 | CASSATGSRNQPQHF | TGTGCCAGTTCCGCCACAGGGTCGCGCAATCAGCCCCAGCATTTT
- | TRBJ2-1 | - | TRBV4-1 | CASSQDWVGVNEQFF | TGCGCCAGCAGCCAGGACTGGGTTGGCGTCAATGAGCAGTTCTTC
TRBD1 | TRBJ2-1 | - | TRBV25-1 | CATSSFGTEPNEQFF | TGTGCCACTTCGTCCTTCGGGACAGAGCCCAATGAGCAGTTCTTC
- | TRBJ1-1 | - | TRBV4-2 | CASSQVTTGDTEAFF | TGTGCCAGCAGCCAGGTGACTACTGGGGACACTGAAGCTTTCTTT
TRBD2 | TRBJ2-2 | once | TRBV7-3 | CASSLIGGAGELFF | TGTGCCAGCAGCTTAATCGGGGGGGCCGGGGAGCTGTTTTTT
- | TRBJ2-1 | - | TRBV7-2 | CASSRVSDLGEQFF | TGTGCCAGCAGCCGAGTCTCCGACTTGGGTGAGCAGTTCTTC
- | TRBJ1-3 | once | TRBV6-5 | CASRGYDTIYF | TGTGCCAGCAGAGGGTACGACACCATATATTTT
- | TRBJ1-2 | once | TRBV4-1 | CASSPAGTAYGYTF | TGCGCCAGCAGCCCCGCCGGGACCGCCTATGGCTACACCTTC
- | TRBJ1-1 | - | TRBV5-4 | CASSLAGARVNTEAFF | TGTGCCAGCAGCTTGGCGGGGGCGCGCGTGAACACTGAAGCTTTCTTT
TRBD1 | TRBJ1-1 | - | TRBV7-3 | CASSLTGQTSPNTEAFF | TGTGCCAGCAGCTTAACGGGACAGACTTCCCCAAACACTGAAGCTTTCTTT
TRBD2 | TRBJ2-7 | - | TRBV6-1 | CASRLAGAVEQYF | TGTGCCAGTCGACTAGCGGGAGCGGTCGAGCAGTACTTC
- | TRBJ1-4 | - | TRBV11-2 | CASSRDLSTEKLFF | TGTGCCAGCAGCCGGGACCTTTCTACGGAAAAACTGTTTTTT
TRBD1 | TRBJ2-7 | - | TRBV25-1 | CASRGQGDWEQYF | TGTGCCAGCAGAGGACAGGGGGATTGGGAGCAGTACTTC
- | TRBJ2-3 | - | TRBV11-2 | CASSLARGTDTQYF | TGTGCCAGCAGCTTAGCTAGGGGCACAGATACGCAGTATTTT
- | TRBJ2-7 | - | TRBV19 | CASSERTGRYEQYF | TGTGCCAGTAGTGAGCGGACGGGGAGATACGAGCAGTACTTC
- | TRBJ1-2 | - | TRBV6-1 | CAGSEGANYGYTF | TGTGCCGGCAGTGAAGGGGCTAACTATGGCTACACCTTC
TRBD2 | TRBJ2-1 | - | TRBV9 | CASSVGQRGGNEQFF | TGTGCCAGCAGCGTAGGCCAGCGGGGGGGGAATGAGCAGTTCTTC
- | TRBJ2-1 | once | TRBV25-1 | CASSEYPSGNEQFF | TGTGCCAGCAGTGAATACCCGTCGGGGAATGAGCAGTTCTTC
TRBD2 | TRBJ2-7 | - | TRBV2 | CASEKSGGRSYEQYF | TGTGCCAGCGAAAAAAGCGGGGGCCGGTCCTACGAGCAGTACTTC